This TCR beta chain was found in a study of blood T cell repertoires in COVID-19. For the study at large: There were acute and convalescent COVID-19 samples, and they came from the United States, Italy and Spain. PBMCs, B-cell-depleted T cells, or T cells were the source of the cDNA or gDNA that made up the material.

In the original processing: Reference gene primer amplification gave estimated nucleated cell counts. Clones were sequenced by immunoSEQ multiplex PCR, and TCRdb holds only the in-frame ones, with some missing. For V, J and clone size, that table is used; D and trimming come from the DNA. The sample comprises under 350,000 clones, roughly 85% of which are singletons, and about 7% rests with the top ten. Germline V lookup: CDR1 LGHNA, CDR2 YNFKEQ. The CDR3 loop spans 18 amino acids. With 4 bases clipped from V and 1 base from J, the junction kept 12 bases outside the gene matches. The specimen sequenced was peripheral blood. The rearrangement uses TRBV4-2 and TRBJ1-5, with 8 bases aligning to TRBD1. The receptor was isolated from a human donor in a cohort sampled during active COVID-19. The DNA of the CDR3 is TGTGCCAGCAGCCGGCAGAACACCGGGACAGGCAGCAATCAGCCCCAGCATTTT. It specifies CASSRQNTGTGSNQPQHF.